Presented here are 18 T cell receptor beta chains from one specimen sequenced in a study of PD-1 blockade in classical Hodgkin lymphoma. The time point is: cycle 4 day 1 (C4D1), after five to seven weeks of nivolumab. Brentuximab vedotin exposure varied among the patients, all of whom had relapsed after autologous stem cell transplantation. Sequencing was performed with immunoSEQ multiplex PCR; in TCRdb, only in-frame clones are kept and a portion is missing. The repertoire has some 100,000 clones, under 95% of them found once; the top ten carry just under 2%. Sequencing used peripheral blood mononuclear cells (PBMCs), obtained before the fourth cycle of nivolumab. These receptors originate from a human donor with classical Hodgkin lymphoma.

This chain connects TRBV10-1 to TRBJ2-5; 8 nucleotides align to TRBD1. Losses at the gene ends were 0 bases for V and 3 bases for J; bases not matched to a gene: 3. The germline V gene encodes CDR1 WNHNN and CDR2 SYGVQD (reference sequence). This CDR3 has 15 amino acids. CDR3 DNA sequence: TGCGCCAGCAGTGAGTCCGGACAGGGTGAAGAGACCCAGTACTTC. It encodes CASSESGQGEETQYF.

The chain combines TRBV5-6 with TRBJ2-7; D remains ambiguous. This CDR3 is built from 11 residues. Trimming stripped 3 bases from V and 3 bases from J, with 4 bases between. The germline V gene has CDR1 SGHDT and CDR2 YYEEEE. CDR3 loop: CASSSNYEQYF. In DNA form, the CDR3 reads TGTGCCAGCAGCTCTAACTACGAGCAGTACTTC.

The chain carries TRBV4-2 and TRBJ2-7; unclear D gene. The CDR3 is 17 residues long. With 3 bases removed from V and 2 bases from J, the gap between germline ends came to 20 bases. From germline, CDR1 is LGHNA and CDR2 YNFKEQ. CDR3 in amino acids: CASSQRQFGPNPYEQYF. The DNA of the CDR3 is TGTGCCAGCAGCCAGAGACAATTCGGGCCAAATCCCTACGAGCAGTACTTC.

This chain uses TRBV6-1 with TRBJ1-2, with 9 positions matching TRBD1. Germline CDR1 MNHNS, CDR2 SASEGT. Unmatched junction bases numbered 6, after V lost 9 bases and J lost 7 bases. The CDR3 loop spans 12 amino acids. CDR3 loop: CASSGTGSGYTF. CDR3 in DNA: TGTGCCAGTTCTGGGACAGGGAGTGGCTACACCTTC.

This clone was observed once. V gene TRBV18 combines with J gene TRBJ2-7; TRBD2 matches 8 bases. The CDR3 sequence is 18 residues long. Germline assignment: CDR1 KGHSH and CDR2 LQKENI. Trimming cost V 3 bases and J 3 bases; bases outside gene matches: 16. The CDR3 spells CASSPLAGRPQVSYEQYF. The CDR3 nucleotides are TGTGCCAGCTCACCCTTAGCGGGAAGACCCCAAGTGAGCTACGAGCAGTACTTC.

This chain joins TRBV27 and TRBJ2-7; maybe TRBD1 (6 bases). V was shortened by 8 bases and J by 0 bases, with 20 bases between the two germline ends. Germline V lookup: CDR1 MNHEY, CDR2 SMNVEV (reference sequence). This CDR3 has 16 residues. CDR3 bases: TGTGCCAGCGGGGGATTAGGACAGACTTACTCCTACGAGCAGTACTTC. Its translation: CASGGLGQTYSYEQYF.

This clone was detected once. The V call is TRBV7-2, the J call TRBJ2-3, with TRBD2 as a possible D gene (6 bases). Germline lookup yields CDR1 SGHTA and CDR2 FQGNSA. V dropped 3 bases and J dropped 0 bases, with 10 bases sitting between them. The CDR3 is 15 residues long. The CDR3 protein is CASSLGGLSTDTQYF. The CDR3 DNA sequence: TGTGCCAGCAGCTTGGGGGGACTCAGCACAGATACGCAGTATTTT. The full variable domain, its missing parts supplied by reference TRBV7-2 and TRBJ2-3, is GAGVSQSPSNKVTEKGKDVELRCDPISGHTALYWYRQSLGQGLEFLIYFQGNSAPDKSGLPSDRFSAERTGGSVSTLTIQRTQQEDSAVYLCASSLGGLSTDTQYFGPGTRLTVL.

The V and J genes are TRBV28 and TRBJ2-2; D gene unclear. V gave up 3 bases and J gave up 6 bases, with 5 bases separating them. Germline V CDR1 and CDR2: MDHEN, SYDVKM. The CDR3 loop spans 12 amino acids. CDR3 in DNA: TGTGCCAGCAGTTTTTCCGCCGGGGAGCTGTTTTTT. It yields the protein CASSFSAGELFF. Combining the CDR3 with reference TRBV28 and TRBJ2-2 gives the whole variable domain DVKVTQSSRYLVKRTGEKVFLECVQDMDHENMFWYRQDPGLGLRLIYFSYDVKMKEKGDIPEGYSVSREKKERFSLILESASTNQTSMYLCASSFSAGELFFGEGSRLTVL.

The rearrangement uses TRBV6-5 and TRBJ2-7; TRBD1 matches 8 bases. With V trimmed by 8 bases and J by 5 bases, 14 bases remained unmatched. CDR3 length equals 15 residues. CDR1 and CDR2 (germline): MNHEY, SVGAGI. The CDR3 DNA is TGTGCCAGCGCGACTTGGCGACAGGGGACGGACGAGCAGTACTTC. Translating it yields CASATWRQGTDEQYF.

The chain couples TRBV14 to TRBJ2-1; 8 bases match TRBD2. Germline CDR1 reads SGHDN; CDR2 reads FVKESK. The CDR3 has 14 amino acids. The V segment lost 3 bases and the J segment 7 bases; nucleotides outside the gene matches: 5. CDR3 coding DNA: TGTGCCAGCAGCCATTGGACTAGCAGGAATGAGCAGTTCTTC. Its protein product is CASSHWTSRNEQFF.

The chain combines TRBV4-1 with TRBJ2-7, with 10 bases fitting TRBD1. Germline V CDR1 and CDR2: MGHRA, YSYEKL. Losses at the gene ends were 7 bases for V and 4 bases for J; bases not matched to a gene: 13. The CDR3 has 16 residues. The CDR3 protein is CASKRVAGQGRYEQYF. CDR3 in DNA: TGCGCCAGCAAGAGAGTAGCGGGACAGGGGAGGTACGAGCAGTACTTC.

The chain carries TRBV6-5 and TRBJ2-7; D is perhaps TRBD1 or TRBD2 (5 bases each). The CDR3 sequence is 14 residues long. CDR1 MNHEY and CDR2 SVGAGI come from the germline V gene. Trimming cost V 6 bases and J 6 bases, with 18 bases left between them. The CDR3, as DNA: TGTGCCAGCAGCATGGGACGGCGTAATTCCGAGCAGTACTTC. This codes for CASSMGRRNSEQYF.

The J gene is TRBJ2-5, the V gene TRBV18, with 11 bases identical to TRBD2. CDR1 KGHSH and CDR2 LQKENI come from the germline V gene. This CDR3 has 13 amino acids. V shed 2 bases and J 7 bases; nucleotides not matched to a gene: 0. CDR3 in amino acids: CASSPGTSGTQYF. The CDR3 DNA reads as TGTGCCAGCTCACCAGGGACTAGCGGGACCCAGTACTTC. Drawing the rest from reference TRBV18 and TRBJ2-5, the complete variable domain is NAGVMQNPRHLVRRRGQEARLRCSPMKGHSHVYWYRQLPEEGLKFMVYLQKENIIDESGMPKERFSAEFPKEGPSILRIQQVVRGDSAAYFCASSPGTSGTQYFGPGTRLLVL.

The V call is TRBV9, the J call TRBJ2-2, with a weak D call TRBD1 (7 bases). Per germline, CDR1 SGDLS and CDR2 YYNGEE. This CDR3 comprises 19 residues. V lost 0 bases and J lost 5, with 23 bases in between. CDR3 in amino acids: CASSVGAEIRAGGTGELFF. In DNA form, the CDR3 reads TGTGCCAGCAGCGTAGGTGCCGAGATTCGGGCAGGGGGGACCGGGGAGCTGTTTTTT.

V and J are TRBV12-5 and TRBJ1-1; 8 nucleotides agree with TRBD1. V was pared by 5 bases and J by 2 bases, with 4 bases of the junction left unmatched. CDR3 size: 14 residues. CDR1 is LGHNT, CDR2 FRNRAP, per germline. The CDR3 DNA is TGTGCTAGTGGTACCCAGGGGGCAAACACTGAAGCTTTCTTT. Amino acid sequence: CASGTQGANTEAFF.

This rearrangement joins TRBV18 to TRBJ2-3, with no clear D. The CDR3 has 13 amino acids. The germline gives CDR1 KGHSH, CDR2 LQKENI. V lost 6 bases, J lost 1 base, and 8 bases lay in between. CDR3 residues: CASSSPGTDTQYF. The CDR3 nucleotides read TGTGCCAGCTCCTCCCCGGGCACAGATACGCAGTATTTT.

The chain carries TRBV7-8 and TRBJ1-1; TRBD1 aligns across 7 bases. The V segment lost 0 bases and the J segment 10 bases; nucleotides outside the gene matches: 2. Germline values: CDR1 SGHVS, CDR2 FQNEAQ. The CDR3 runs to 12 residues. The chain's CDR3 is CASSLAAGGAFF. As DNA, the CDR3 is TGTGCCAGCAGCTTAGCGGCAGGGGGAGCTTTCTTT.

The chain's CDR3 is CASSFSGIMGYNEQFF. The CDR3 DNA follows: TGTGCCAGCAGCTTCTCCGGGATTATGGGTTACAATGAGCAGTTCTTC. J is TRBJ2-1 and V is TRBV5-6; the D gene is possibly TRBD2 (5 bases). The CDR3 consists of 16 residues. Germline CDR1 and CDR2: SGHDT and YYEEEE. V lost 2 bases to trimming and J lost 4 bases, with 16 bases between them.